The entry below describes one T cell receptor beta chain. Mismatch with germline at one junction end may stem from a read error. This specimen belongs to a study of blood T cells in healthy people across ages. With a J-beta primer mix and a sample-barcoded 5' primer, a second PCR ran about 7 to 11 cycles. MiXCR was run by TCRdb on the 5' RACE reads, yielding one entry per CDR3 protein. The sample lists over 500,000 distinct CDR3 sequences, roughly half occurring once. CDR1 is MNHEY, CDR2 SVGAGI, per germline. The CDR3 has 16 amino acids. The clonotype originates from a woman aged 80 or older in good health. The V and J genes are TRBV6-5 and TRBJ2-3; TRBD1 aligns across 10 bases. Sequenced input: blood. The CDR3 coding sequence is TGTGCCAGCAGTCCCCAGGGACAGGGGCGAAGAGATACGCAGGATTTT. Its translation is CASSPQGQGRRDTQDF.